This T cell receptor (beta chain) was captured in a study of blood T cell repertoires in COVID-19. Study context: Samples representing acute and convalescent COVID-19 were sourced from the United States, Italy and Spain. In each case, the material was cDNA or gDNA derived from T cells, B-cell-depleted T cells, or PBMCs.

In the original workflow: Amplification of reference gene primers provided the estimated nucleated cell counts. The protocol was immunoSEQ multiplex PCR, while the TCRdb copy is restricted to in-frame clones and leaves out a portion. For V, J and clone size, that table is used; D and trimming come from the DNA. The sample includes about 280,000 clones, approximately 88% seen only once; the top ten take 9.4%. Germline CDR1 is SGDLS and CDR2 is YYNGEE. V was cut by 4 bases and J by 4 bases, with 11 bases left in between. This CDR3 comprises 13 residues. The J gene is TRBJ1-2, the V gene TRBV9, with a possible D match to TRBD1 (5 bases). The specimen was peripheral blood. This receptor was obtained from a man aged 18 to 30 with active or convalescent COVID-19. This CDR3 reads CASSPPQGYGYTF. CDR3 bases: TGTGCCAGCAGCCCCCCCCAGGGCTATGGCTACACCTTC.